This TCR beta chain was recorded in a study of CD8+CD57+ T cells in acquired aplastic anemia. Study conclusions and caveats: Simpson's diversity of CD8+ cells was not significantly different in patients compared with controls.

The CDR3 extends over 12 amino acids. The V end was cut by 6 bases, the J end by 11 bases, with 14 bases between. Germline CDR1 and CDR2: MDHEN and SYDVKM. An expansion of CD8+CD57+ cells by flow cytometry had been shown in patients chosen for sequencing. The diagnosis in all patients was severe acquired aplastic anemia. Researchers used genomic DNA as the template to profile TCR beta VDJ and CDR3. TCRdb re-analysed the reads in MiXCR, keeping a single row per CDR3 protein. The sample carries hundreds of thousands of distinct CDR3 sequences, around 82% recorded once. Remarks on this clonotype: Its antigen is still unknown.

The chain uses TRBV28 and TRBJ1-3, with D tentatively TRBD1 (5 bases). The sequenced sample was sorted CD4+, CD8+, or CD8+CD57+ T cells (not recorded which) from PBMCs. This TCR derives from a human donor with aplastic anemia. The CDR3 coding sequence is TGTGCCAGCAGCTCTAGCGGGGGGGCCATATATTTT. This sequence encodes CASSSSGGAIYF.